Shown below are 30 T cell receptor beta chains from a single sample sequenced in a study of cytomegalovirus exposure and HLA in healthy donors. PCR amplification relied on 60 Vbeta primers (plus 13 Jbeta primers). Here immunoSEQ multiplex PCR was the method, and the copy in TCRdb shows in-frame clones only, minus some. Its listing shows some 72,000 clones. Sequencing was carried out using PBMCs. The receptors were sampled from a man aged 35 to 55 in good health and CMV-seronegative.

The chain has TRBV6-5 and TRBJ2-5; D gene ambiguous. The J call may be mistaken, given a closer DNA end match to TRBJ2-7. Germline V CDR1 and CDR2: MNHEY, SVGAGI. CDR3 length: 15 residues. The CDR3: CASSSTETSSYEQYF. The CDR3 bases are TGTGCCAGCAGTTCAACAGAAACGAGCTCCTACGAGCAGTACTTC.

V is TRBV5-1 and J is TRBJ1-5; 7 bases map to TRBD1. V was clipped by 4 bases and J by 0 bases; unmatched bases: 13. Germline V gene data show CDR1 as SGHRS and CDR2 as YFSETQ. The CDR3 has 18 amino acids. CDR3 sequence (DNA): TGCGCCAGCAGCCCTCGGGCAGGGGGGCCTAATAGCAATCAGCCCCAGCATTTT. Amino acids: CASSPRAGGPNSNQPQHF.

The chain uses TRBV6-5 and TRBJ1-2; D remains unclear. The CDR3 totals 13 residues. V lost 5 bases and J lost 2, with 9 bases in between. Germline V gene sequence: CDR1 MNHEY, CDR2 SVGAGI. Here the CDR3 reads CASSPVANYGYTF. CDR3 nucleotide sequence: TGTGCCAGCAGTCCGGTTGCCAACTATGGCTACACCTTC.

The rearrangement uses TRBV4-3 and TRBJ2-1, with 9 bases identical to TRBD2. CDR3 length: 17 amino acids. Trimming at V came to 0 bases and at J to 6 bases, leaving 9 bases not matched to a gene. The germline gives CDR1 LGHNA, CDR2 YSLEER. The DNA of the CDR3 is TGCGCCAGCAGCCAAGATGCCCGGCTAGCGGGGTCCAATGAGCAGTTCTTC. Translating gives CASSQDARLAGSNEQFF.

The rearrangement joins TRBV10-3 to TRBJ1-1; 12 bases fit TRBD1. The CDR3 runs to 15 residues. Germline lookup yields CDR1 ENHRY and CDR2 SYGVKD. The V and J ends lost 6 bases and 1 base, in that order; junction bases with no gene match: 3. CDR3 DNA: TGTGCCATCAGGGGGACAGGGGGCAAGAACACTGAAGCTTTCTTT. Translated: CAIRGTGGKNTEAFF.

CDR3 sequence reads: CASSFGDLNTEAFF. Here the CDR3 DNA reads TGCGCCAGCAGCTTCGGAGATTTGAACACTGAAGCTTTCTTT. The rearrangement links TRBV5-1 to TRBJ1-1; D not certain. This CDR3 has 14 amino acids. Germline CDR1 SGHRS, CDR2 YFSETQ. Trimming stripped 2 bases from V and 0 bases from J, with 8 bases between.

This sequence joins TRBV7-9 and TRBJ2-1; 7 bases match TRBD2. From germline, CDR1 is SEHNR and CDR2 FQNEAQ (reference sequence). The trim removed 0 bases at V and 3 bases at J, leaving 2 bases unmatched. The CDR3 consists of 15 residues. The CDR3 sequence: CASSLARESYNEQFF. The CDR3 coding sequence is TGTGCCAGCAGCTTAGCGCGGGAGAGCTACAATGAGCAGTTCTTC. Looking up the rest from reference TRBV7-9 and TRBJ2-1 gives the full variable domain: DTGVSQNPRHKITKRGQNVTFRCDPISEHNRLYWYRQTLGQGPEFLTYFQNEAQLEKSRLLSDRFSAERPKGSFSTLEIQRTEQGDSAMYLCASSLARESYNEQFFGPGTRLTVL.

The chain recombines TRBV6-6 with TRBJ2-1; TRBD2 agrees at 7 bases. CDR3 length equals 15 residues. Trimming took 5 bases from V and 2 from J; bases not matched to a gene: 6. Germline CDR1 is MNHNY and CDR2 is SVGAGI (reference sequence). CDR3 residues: CASSPSSGAYNEQFF. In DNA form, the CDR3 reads TGTGCCAGCAGTCCTTCTAGCGGTGCCTACAATGAGCAGTTCTTC.

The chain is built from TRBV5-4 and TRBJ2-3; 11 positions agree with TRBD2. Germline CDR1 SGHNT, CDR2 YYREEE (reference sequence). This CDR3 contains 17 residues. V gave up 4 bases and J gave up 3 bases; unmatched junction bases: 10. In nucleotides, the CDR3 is TGTGCCAGCAGCAAACCGGGACTAGCGGAGATAACAGATACGCAGTATTTT. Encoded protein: CASSKPGLAEITDTQYF. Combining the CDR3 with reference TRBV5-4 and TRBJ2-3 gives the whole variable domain ETGVTQSPTHLIKTRGQQVTLRCSSQSGHNTVSWYQQALGQGPQFIFQYYREEENGRGNFPPRFSGLQFPNYSSELNVNALELDDSALYLCASSKPGLAEITDTQYFGPGTRLTVL.

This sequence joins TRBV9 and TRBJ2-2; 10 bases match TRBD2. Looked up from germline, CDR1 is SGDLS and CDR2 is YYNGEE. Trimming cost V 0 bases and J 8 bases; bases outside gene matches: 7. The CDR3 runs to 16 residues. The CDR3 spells CASSVASGSNYGELFF. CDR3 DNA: TGTGCCAGCAGCGTAGCTAGCGGGAGTAATTATGGGGAGCTGTTTTTT.

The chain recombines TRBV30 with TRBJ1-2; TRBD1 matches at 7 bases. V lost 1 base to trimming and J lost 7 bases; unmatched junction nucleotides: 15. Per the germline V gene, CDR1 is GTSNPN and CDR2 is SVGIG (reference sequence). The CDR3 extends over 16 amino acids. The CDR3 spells CAWSGTGGRVKGGYTF. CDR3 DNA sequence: TGTGCCTGGAGTGGGACAGGAGGAAGGGTTAAGGGTGGCTACACCTTC.

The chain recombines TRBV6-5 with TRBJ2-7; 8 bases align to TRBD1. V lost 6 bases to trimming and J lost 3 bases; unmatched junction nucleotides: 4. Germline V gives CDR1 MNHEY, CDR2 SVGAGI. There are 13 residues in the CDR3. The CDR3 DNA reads TGTGCCAGCAGCCCGGACAGGGACTACGAGCAGTACTTC. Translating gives CASSPDRDYEQYF.

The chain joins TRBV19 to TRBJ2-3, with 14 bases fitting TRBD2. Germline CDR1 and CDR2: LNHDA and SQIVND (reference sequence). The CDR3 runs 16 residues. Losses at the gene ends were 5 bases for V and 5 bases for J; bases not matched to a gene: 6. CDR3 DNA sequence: TGTGCCAGTAGTGGGACTAGCGGGGGCCCTCAAGATACGCAGTATTTT. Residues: CASSGTSGGPQDTQYF.

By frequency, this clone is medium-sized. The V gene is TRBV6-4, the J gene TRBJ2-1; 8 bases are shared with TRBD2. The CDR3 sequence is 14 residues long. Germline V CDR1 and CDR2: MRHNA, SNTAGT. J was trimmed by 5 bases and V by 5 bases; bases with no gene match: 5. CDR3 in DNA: TGTGCCAGCAGTCCGGGACTAGGACACAATGAGCAGTTCTTC. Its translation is CASSPGLGHNEQFF.

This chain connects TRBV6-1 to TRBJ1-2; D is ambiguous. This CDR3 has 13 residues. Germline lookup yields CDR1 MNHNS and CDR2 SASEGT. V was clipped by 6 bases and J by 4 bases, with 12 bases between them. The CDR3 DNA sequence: TGTGCCAGCAGGGCAGGTCCTTCCTATGGCTACACCTTC. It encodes CASRAGPSYGYTF.

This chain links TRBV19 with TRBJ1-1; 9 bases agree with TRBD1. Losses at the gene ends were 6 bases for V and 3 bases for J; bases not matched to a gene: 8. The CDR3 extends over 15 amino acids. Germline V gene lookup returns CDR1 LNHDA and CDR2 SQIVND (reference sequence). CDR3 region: CASRWGRDRDTEAFF. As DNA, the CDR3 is TGTGCCAGTAGATGGGGGCGGGACAGGGACACTGAAGCTTTCTTT.

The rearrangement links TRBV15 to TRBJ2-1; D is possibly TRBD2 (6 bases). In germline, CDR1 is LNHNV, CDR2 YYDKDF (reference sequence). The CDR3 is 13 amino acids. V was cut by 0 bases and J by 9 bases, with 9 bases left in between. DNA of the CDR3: TGTGCCACCAGCAGAGATGGAGGGCTTGAGCAGTTCTTC. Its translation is CATSRDGGLEQFF.

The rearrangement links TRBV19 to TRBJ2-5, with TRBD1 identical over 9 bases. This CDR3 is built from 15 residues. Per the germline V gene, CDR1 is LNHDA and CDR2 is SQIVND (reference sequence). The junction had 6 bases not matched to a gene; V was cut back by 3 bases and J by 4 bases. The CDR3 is CASSIWGQGGETQYF. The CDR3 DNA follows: TGTGCCAGTAGTATTTGGGGACAGGGAGGAGAGACCCAGTACTTC.

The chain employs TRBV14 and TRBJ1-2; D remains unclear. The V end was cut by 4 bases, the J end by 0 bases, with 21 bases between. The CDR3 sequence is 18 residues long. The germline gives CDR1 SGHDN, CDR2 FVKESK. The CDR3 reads CASSRKAPGNSTNYGYTF. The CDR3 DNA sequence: TGTGCCAGCAGCCGAAAGGCACCCGGGAACAGTACTAACTATGGCTACACCTTC.

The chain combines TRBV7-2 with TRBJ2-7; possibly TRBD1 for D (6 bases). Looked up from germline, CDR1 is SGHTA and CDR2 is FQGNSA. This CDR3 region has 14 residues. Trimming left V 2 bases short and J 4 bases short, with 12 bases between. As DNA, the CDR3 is TGTGCCAGCAGCTTAACAGGGATGTCTTACGAGCAGTACTTC. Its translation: CASSLTGMSYEQYF.

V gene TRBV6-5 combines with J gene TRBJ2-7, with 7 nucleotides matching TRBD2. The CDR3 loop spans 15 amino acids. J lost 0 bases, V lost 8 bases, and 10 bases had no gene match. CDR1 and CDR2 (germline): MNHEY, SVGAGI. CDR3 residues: CASFGGGISSYEQYF. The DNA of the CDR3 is TGTGCCAGCTTTGGGGGGGGAATAAGCTCCTACGAGCAGTACTTC.

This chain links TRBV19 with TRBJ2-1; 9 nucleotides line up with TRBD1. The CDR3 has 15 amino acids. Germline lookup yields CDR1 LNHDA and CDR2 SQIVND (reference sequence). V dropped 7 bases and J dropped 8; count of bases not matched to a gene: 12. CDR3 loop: CASTPGTGRTDEQFF. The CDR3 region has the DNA TGTGCCAGTACCCCCGGGACAGGGCGTACCGATGAGCAGTTCTTC.

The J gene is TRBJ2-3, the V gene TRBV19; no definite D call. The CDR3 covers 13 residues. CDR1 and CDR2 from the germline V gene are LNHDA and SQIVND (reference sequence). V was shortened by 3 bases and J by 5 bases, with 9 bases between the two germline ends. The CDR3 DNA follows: TGTGCCAGTAGTATGGGCCTGGGAGATACGCAGTATTTT. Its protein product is CASSMGLGDTQYF.

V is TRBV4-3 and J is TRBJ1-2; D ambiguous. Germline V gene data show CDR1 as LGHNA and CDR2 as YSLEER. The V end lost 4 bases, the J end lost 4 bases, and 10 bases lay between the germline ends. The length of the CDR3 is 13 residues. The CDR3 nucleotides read TGCGCCAGCAGCCTTGATAGATCCTATGGCTACACCTTC. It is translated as CASSLDRSYGYTF.

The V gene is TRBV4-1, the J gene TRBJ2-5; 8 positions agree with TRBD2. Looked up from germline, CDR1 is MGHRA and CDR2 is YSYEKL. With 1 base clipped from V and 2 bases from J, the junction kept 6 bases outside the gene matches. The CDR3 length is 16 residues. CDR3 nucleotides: TGCGCCAGCAGCCAAGCTGAGACTAGCGTACAAGAGACCCAGTACTTC. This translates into CASSQAETSVQETQYF.

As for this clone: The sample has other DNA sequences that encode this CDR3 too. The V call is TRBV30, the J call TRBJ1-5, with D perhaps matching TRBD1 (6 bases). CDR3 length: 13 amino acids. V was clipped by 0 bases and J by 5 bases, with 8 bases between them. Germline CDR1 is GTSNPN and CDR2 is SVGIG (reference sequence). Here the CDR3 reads CAWSVQGDQPQHF. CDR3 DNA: TGTGCCTGGAGTGTACAGGGAGATCAGCCCCAGCATTTT.

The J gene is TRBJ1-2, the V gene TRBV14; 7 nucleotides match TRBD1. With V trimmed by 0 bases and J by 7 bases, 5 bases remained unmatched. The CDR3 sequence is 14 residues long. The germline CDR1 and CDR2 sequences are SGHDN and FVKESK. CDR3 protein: CASSQEGGQRGYTF. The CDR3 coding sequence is TGTGCCAGCAGCCAAGAAGGGGGCCAGCGTGGCTACACCTTC.

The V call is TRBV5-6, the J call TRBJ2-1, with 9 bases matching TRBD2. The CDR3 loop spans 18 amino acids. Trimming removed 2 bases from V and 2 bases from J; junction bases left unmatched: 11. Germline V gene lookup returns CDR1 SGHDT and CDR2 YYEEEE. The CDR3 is CASSFIVGSGRTYNEQFF. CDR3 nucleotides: TGTGCCAGCAGCTTTATCGTTGGTAGCGGGAGAACCTACAATGAGCAGTTCTTC.

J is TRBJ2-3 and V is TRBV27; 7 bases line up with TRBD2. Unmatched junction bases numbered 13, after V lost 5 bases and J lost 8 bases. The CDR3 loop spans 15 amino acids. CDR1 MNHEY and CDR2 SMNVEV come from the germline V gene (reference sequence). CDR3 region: CASSPGLLGRGTQYF. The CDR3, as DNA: TGTGCCAGCAGTCCGGGACTCCTGGGGAGGGGTACGCAGTATTTT.

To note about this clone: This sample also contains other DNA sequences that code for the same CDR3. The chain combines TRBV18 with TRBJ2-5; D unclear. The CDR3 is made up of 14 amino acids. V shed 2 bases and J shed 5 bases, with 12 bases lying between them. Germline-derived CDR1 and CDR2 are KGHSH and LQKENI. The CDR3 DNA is TGTGCCAGCTCACCATCCGAGGCTTCCGAGACCCAGTACTTC. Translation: CASSPSEASETQYF.